The 21 T cell receptor beta chains presented below share a single source sample, sequenced in a study of blood T cell repertoires in COVID-19. The method was immunoSEQ multiplex PCR; TCRdb's version includes in-frame clones alone and lacks a portion of them. This sample has fewer than 450,000 clones, with 88% found just once. Sample: PBMCs or T cells enriched from blood (not recorded which). The receptors stem from a woman aged 40 to 55 with acute COVID-19.

The chain recombines TRBV9 with TRBJ2-1, with D tentatively TRBD1 (6 bases). Germline CDR1 SGDLS, CDR2 YYNGEE. The CDR3 sequence is 15 residues long. Trimming took 3 bases from V and 8 from J, leaving 18 bases between them. The CDR3 nucleotides read TGTGCCAGCAGCGCTAAGGACAGAATCGCCGATGAGCAGTTCTTC. Its translation: CASSAKDRIADEQFF.

The chain has TRBV25-1 and TRBJ2-2, with 7 bases fitting TRBD2. CDR1 MGHDK and CDR2 SYGVNS come from the germline V gene. The ends lost 0 bases at V and 5 bases at J; junction bases unmatched: 3. The CDR3 has 15 amino acids. CDR3 sequence reads: CASSEYEGGTGELFF. CDR3 DNA sequence: TGTGCCAGCAGTGAATATGAGGGAGGGACCGGGGAGCTGTTTTTT.

The V call is TRBV5-1, the J call TRBJ2-3; 10 nucleotides align to TRBD2. V dropped 5 bases and J dropped 2; count of bases not matched to a gene: 11. This CDR3 is built from 17 residues. Germline assignment: CDR1 SGHRS and CDR2 YFSETQ. The CDR3 DNA sequence: TGCGCCAGCAGACCACCAACTAGCGGGGAGAACACAGATACGCAGTATTTT. Amino acids: CASRPPTSGENTDTQYF.

This clone occurred a few times. This chain uses TRBV7-9 with TRBJ2-3; 9 nucleotides line up with TRBD2. Germline lookup yields CDR1 SEHNR and CDR2 FQNEAQ (reference sequence). J gave up 3 bases and V 5 bases, and 3 bases lay outside the gene matches. The length of the CDR3 is 14 residues. CDR3 nucleotide sequence: TGTGCCAGCAGCCTGAGCGGGGGGACAGATACGCAGTATTTT. This sequence encodes CASSLSGGTDTQYF.

The chain is built from TRBV7-8 and TRBJ1-2; possibly TRBD1 for D (6 bases). The CDR3 runs 15 residues. Germline V gene lookup returns CDR1 SGHVS and CDR2 FQNEAQ. Trimming cost V 5 bases and J 4 bases, with 17 bases left between them. DNA of the CDR3: TGTGCCAGCAGCCCGGGGCGAGGGGGTGGCTATGGCTACACCTTC. Protein product: CASSPGRGGGYGYTF. Combining the CDR3 with reference TRBV7-8 and TRBJ1-2 gives the whole variable domain GAGVSQSPRYKVAKRGQDVALRCDPISGHVSLFWYQQALGQGPEFLTYFQNEAQLDKSGLPSDRFFAERPEGSVSTLKIQRTQQEDSAVYLCASSPGRGGGYGYTFGSGTRLTVV.

CDR3 region: CSVEPQTDTEAFF. As DNA, the CDR3 is TGCAGCGTTGAGCCCCAGACAGATACTGAAGCTTTCTTT. The rearrangement joins TRBV29-1 to TRBJ1-1; weak D call: TRBD1 (5 bases). Germline lookup yields CDR1 SQVTM and CDR2 ANQGSEA. This CDR3 contains 13 residues. Between the trimmed V and J ends, which lost 3 bases and 5 bases, there was a span of 13 bases.

The genes are TRBV6-1 and TRBJ2-2; D possibly corresponds to TRBD1 (5 bases). Trimming removed 1 base at V and 2 bases at J, with 5 bases between. The germline V gene encodes CDR1 MNHNS and CDR2 SASEGT. This CDR3 has 14 residues. CDR3 residues: CASSEGGNTGELFF. In DNA, the CDR3 is TGTGCCAGCAGTGAAGGGGGCAACACCGGGGAGCTGTTTTTT.

This chain connects TRBV2 to TRBJ1-2; D gene uncertain. The CDR3 totals 14 residues. Germline CDR1 is SNHLY and CDR2 is FYNNEI. The V and J ends lost 4 bases and 4 bases respectively, with 13 bases between them. The CDR3 DNA is TGTGCCAGCAGTGGACAACAGACGGCCTATGGCTACACCTTC. It is translated as CASSGQQTAYGYTF.

The V gene is TRBV3-1 (or the pseudogene TRBV3-2), the J gene TRBJ2-7; maybe TRBD2 (5 bases). V shed 4 bases and J shed 6 bases, with 16 bases lying between them. The CDR3 contains 14 residues. Germline-derived CDR1 and CDR2 are LGHDT and YNNKEL (reference sequence). In DNA form, the CDR3 reads TGTGCCAGCAGCCCCCGGGATTCAGGAGGCGAGCAGTACTTC. As protein: CASSPRDSGGEQYF.

The rearrangement links TRBV9 to TRBJ2-7, with 9 positions matching TRBD1. Germline V lookup: CDR1 SGDLS, CDR2 YYNGEE. After removal of 4 bases from V and 5 bases from J, the junction contained 7 bases not matched to a gene. CDR3 size: 14 residues. Here the CDR3 DNA reads TGTGCCAGCAGCCCCTGGGACAGGGCCGACGAGCAGTACTTC. It translates to CASSPWDRADEQYF.

The J gene is TRBJ1-5, the V gene TRBV19, with TRBD1 identical over 9 bases. Germline loops: CDR1 LNHDA, CDR2 SQIVND (reference sequence). The V segment lost 9 bases and the J segment 2 bases; nucleotides outside the gene matches: 11. The CDR3 runs to 16 residues. The CDR3 reads CASSGTGSSGNQPQHF. The CDR3 DNA follows: TGTGCCAGCTCGGGGACAGGGAGTAGCGGCAATCAGCCCCAGCATTTT.

This chain links TRBV11-3 with TRBJ2-3; 12 positions match TRBD2. Germline CDR1 reads SGHNT; CDR2 reads YENEEA. The ends lost 5 bases at V and 5 bases at J; junction bases unmatched: 11. The CDR3 loop spans 17 amino acids. The CDR3 sequence is CASSLRTSGVARDTQYF. The CDR3 DNA is TGTGCCAGCAGCCTGAGGACTAGCGGGGTAGCTAGAGATACGCAGTATTTT.

The CDR3 DNA reads as TGTGCCAGCAGCTTAATAGGGGGTGATTCACCCCTCCACTTT. Protein: CASSLIGGDSPLHF. The chain employs TRBV7-9 and TRBJ1-6; a weak D match, TRBD1 (6 bases). Germline values: CDR1 SEHNR, CDR2 FQNEAQ (reference sequence). This CDR3 spans 14 amino acids. V was trimmed by 2 bases and J by 8 bases, leaving 10 bases between them.

This chain uses TRBV27 with TRBJ1-1; no clear D gene. V was pared by 4 bases and J by 5 bases, with 11 bases between. The CDR3 has 13 residues. Germline V CDR1 and CDR2: MNHEY, SMNVEV (reference sequence). The CDR3 region is CASSYGSGTEAFF. The CDR3 coding sequence is TGTGCCAGCAGTTACGGGAGTGGAACTGAAGCTTTCTTT.

The chain uses TRBV4-1 and TRBJ2-5; a weak D match, TRBD1 (5 bases). Per the germline V gene, CDR1 is MGHRA and CDR2 is YSYEKL. The CDR3 length is 15 residues. V was trimmed by 4 bases and J by 3 bases, leaving 15 bases between them. CDR3 coding DNA: TGCGCCAGCAGCCCGCTCGTACAAGGGGAAGAGACCCAGTACTTC. It specifies CASSPLVQGEETQYF.

This clone has only a few counts. The chain recombines TRBV21-1 with TRBJ1-1; the D call TRBD1 from the table was never checked on the DNA. TRBV21-1 is a pseudogene. The CDR3 sequence is 16 residues long. The CDR3 region is CASSKVGQGVNTEAFF. The DNA of the CDR3 is TGTGCCAGCAGCAAAGTAGGACAGGGGGTTAACACTGAAGCTTTCTTT.

V gene TRBV12-3 or TRBV12-4 combines with J gene TRBJ1-2; 7 nucleotides agree with TRBD1. The junction had 3 bases not matched to a gene; V was cut back by 3 bases and J by 8 bases. The CDR3 is 12 amino acids. The CDR3 DNA reads TGTGCCAGCAGTTTTACAGGGGTGGGCTACACCTTC. It yields the protein CASSFTGVGYTF.

The chain carries TRBV20-1 and TRBJ2-5; D remains ambiguous. V lost 6 bases and J 4 bases, leaving 6 bases between the germline ends. CDR1 is DFQATT, CDR2 SNEGSKA, per germline (reference sequence). This CDR3 has 10 amino acids. CDR3 sequence reads: CSALRETQYF. Here the CDR3 DNA reads TGCAGTGCATTGAGAGAGACCCAGTACTTC.

This clone was seen just once. The chain is built from TRBV6-5 and TRBJ2-5; D not certain. This CDR3 is built from 10 residues. CDR1 and CDR2 from the germline V gene are MNHEY and SVGAGI. V was cut by 6 bases and J by 5 bases, with 4 bases left in between. CDR3: CASRSETQYF. The CDR3 DNA reads TGTGCCAGCAGATCGGAGACCCAGTACTTC.

The chain uses TRBV27 and TRBJ1-2, with no clear D. V shed 6 bases and J shed 0 bases, with 8 bases lying between them. CDR3 length equals 13 residues. In germline, CDR1 is MNHEY, CDR2 SMNVEV (reference sequence). CDR3 amino acids: CASRAAANYGYTF. For the CDR3, the DNA is TGTGCCAGCAGGGCTGCTGCTAACTATGGCTACACCTTC.

The CDR3 loop reads CASSLDRYNEQFF. In DNA, the CDR3 is TGCGCCAGCAGCTTAGACAGGTACAATGAGCAGTTCTTC. The chain has TRBV5-1 and TRBJ2-1, with a possible D match to TRBD1 (6 bases). V lost 2 bases and J 4 bases, leaving 7 bases between the germline ends. The CDR3 spans 13 residues. Germline values: CDR1 SGHRS, CDR2 YFSETQ.